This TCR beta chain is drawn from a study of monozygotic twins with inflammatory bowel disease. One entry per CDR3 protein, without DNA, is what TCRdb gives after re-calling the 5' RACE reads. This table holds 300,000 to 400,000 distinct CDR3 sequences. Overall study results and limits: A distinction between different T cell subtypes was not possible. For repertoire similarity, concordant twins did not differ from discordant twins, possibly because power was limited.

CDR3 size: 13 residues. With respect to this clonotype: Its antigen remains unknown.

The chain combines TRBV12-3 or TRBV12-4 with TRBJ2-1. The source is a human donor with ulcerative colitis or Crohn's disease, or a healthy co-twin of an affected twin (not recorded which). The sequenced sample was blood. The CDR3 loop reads CASSIFPYNEQFF.